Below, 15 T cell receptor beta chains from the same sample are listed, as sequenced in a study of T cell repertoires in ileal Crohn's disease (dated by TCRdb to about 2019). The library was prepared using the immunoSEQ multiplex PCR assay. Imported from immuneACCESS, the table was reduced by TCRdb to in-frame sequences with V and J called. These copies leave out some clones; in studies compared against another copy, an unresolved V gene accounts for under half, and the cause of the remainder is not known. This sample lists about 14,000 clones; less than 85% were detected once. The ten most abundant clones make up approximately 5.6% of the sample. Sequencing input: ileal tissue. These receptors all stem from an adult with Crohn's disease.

CDR3 sequence reads: CASSLVGTEKLFF. CDR3 coding DNA: TGTGCCAGCAGCTTAGTGGGAACTGAAAAACTGTTTTTT. This chain uses TRBV11-2 with TRBJ1-4, with unresolved D. CDR1 and CDR2 from the germline V gene are SGHAT and FQNNGV. V gave up 1 base and J gave up 7 bases, with 7 bases separating them. The CDR3 sequence is 13 residues long. The whole variable domain, remainder taken from reference TRBV11-2 and TRBJ1-4, is EAGVAQSPRYKIIEKRQSVAFWCNPISGHATLYWYQQILGQGPKLLIQFQNNGVVDDSQLPKDRFSAERLKGVDSTLKIQPAKLEDSAVYLCASSLVGTEKLFFGSGTQLSVL.

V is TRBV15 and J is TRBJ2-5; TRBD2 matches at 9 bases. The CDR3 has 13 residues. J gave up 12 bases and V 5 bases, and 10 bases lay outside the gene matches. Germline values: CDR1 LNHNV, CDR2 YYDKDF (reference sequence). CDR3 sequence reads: CATSPGSRGGEYF. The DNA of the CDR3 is TGTGCCACCAGCCCGGGAAGTCGCGGGGGGGAGTACTTC.

CDR3 DNA sequence: TGTGCCAGCAGTTTTCTCGCCGTGAGAAGGGCGGTAGCTGAAGCTTTCTTT. Protein product: CASSFLAVRRAVAEAFF. V is TRBV27 and J is TRBJ1-1, with D uncertain. This CDR3 comprises 17 residues. V lost 3 bases to trimming and J lost 6 bases, with 23 bases between them. Germline V gene data show CDR1 as MNHEY and CDR2 as SMNVEV (reference sequence).

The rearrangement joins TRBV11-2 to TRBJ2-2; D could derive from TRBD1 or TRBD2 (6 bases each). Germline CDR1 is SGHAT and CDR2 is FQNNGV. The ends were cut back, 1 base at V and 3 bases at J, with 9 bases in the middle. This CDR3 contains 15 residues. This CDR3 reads CASSLGRGDTGELFF. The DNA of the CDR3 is TGTGCCAGCAGCTTAGGGAGGGGGGACACCGGGGAGCTGTTTTTT.

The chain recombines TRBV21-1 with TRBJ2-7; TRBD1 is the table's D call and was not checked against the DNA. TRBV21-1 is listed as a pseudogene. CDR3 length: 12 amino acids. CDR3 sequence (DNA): TGTGCCAGCAGCATCCACAGGTACGAGCAGTACTTC. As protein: CASSIHRYEQYF.

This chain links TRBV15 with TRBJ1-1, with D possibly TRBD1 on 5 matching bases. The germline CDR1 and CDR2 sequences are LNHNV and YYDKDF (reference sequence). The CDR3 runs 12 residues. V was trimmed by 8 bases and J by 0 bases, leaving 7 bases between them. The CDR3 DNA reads TGTGCCACCGAGGGGATGAACACTGAAGCTTTCTTT. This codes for CATEGMNTEAFF.

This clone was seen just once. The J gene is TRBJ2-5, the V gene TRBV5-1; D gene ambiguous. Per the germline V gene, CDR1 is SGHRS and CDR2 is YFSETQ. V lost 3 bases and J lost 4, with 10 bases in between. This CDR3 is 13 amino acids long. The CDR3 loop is CASSWITRETQYF. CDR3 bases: TGCGCCAGCAGCTGGATTACTCGAGAGACCCAGTACTTC.

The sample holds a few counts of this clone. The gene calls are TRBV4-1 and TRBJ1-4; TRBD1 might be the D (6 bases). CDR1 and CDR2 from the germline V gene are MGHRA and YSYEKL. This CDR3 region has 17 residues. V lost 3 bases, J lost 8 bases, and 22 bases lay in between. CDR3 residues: CASSHLPLTGGGEKLFF. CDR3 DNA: TGCGCCAGCAGCCATCTCCCTCTGACAGGCGGGGGAGAAAAACTGTTTTTT.

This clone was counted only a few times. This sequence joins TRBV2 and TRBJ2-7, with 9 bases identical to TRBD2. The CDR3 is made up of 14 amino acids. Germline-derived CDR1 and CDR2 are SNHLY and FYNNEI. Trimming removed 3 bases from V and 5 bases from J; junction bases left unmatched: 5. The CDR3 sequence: CASSESSGVNEQYF. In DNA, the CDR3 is TGTGCCAGCAGTGAGTCTAGCGGGGTCAACGAGCAGTACTTC.

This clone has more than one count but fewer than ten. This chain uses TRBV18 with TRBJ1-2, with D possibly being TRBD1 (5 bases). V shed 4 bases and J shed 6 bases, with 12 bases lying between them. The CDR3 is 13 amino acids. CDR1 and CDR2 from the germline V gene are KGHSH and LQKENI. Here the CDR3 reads CASSLGAADGYTF. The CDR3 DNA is TGTGCCAGCTCACTAGGGGCGGCAGATGGCTACACCTTC.

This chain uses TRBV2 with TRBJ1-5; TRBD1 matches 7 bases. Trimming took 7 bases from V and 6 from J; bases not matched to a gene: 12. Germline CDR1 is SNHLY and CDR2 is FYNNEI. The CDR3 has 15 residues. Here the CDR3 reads CASTRPGGGIQPQHF. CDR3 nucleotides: TGTGCCAGCACTCGACCAGGGGGGGGAATTCAGCCCCAGCATTTT.

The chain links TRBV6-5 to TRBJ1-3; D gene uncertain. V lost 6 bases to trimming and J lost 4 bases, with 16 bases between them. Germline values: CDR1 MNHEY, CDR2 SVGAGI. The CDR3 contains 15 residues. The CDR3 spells CASSLGSQRGNTIYF. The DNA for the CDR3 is TGTGCCAGCAGCCTCGGGAGTCAAAGGGGAAACACCATATATTTT.

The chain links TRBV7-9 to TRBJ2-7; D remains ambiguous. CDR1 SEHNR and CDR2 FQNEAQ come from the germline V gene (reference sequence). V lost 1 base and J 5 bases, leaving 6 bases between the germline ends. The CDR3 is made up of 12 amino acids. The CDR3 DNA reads TGTGCCAGCAGCTTAGGCGCTCACGAGCAGTACTTC. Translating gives CASSLGAHEQYF.

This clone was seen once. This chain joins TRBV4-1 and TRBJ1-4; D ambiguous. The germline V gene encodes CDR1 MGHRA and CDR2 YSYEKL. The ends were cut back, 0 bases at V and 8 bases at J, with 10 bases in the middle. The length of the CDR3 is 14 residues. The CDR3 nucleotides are TGCGCCAGCAGCCAAGATCGTAGGACCGAAAAACTGTTTTTT. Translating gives CASSQDRRTEKLFF.

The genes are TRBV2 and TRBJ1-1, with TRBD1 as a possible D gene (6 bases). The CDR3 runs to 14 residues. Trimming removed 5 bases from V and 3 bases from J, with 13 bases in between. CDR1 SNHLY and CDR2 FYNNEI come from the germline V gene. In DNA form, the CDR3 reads TGTGCCAGCAGTTCAGGGGATACGGACACTGAAGCTTTCTTT. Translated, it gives CASSSGDTDTEAFF.